A single sample gave rise to the 3 T cell receptor beta chains below, sequenced in a study of blood T cell repertoires in COVID-19. Method: immunoSEQ multiplex PCR; TCRdb's copy keeps in-frame clones and lacks some. In the table there are approximately 230,000 clones, about nine tenths of which are singletons. Sequenced sample: PBMCs or T cells enriched from blood (not recorded which). All receptors derive from a man aged 35 to 55 who had recovered from COVID-19.

This clone was detected only a few times. The chain recombines TRBV19 with TRBJ1-5, with a weak D call TRBD1 (5 bases). Germline V gene lookup returns CDR1 LNHDA and CDR2 SQIVND (reference sequence). Trimming stripped 3 bases from V and 0 bases from J, with 9 bases between. The CDR3 has 15 residues. CDR3 bases: TGTGCCAGTAGTATCTCTGGACATAGCAATCAGCCCCAGCATTTT. It specifies CASSISGHSNQPQHF.

A remark on this clone: Germline is not matched at one junction end, which may reflect a read error. This chain uses TRBV5-6 with TRBJ1-4; TRBD1 aligns across 7 bases. Germline loops: CDR1 SGHDT, CDR2 YYEEEE. The CDR3 spans 14 residues. The CDR3 sequence is CASSLGQRYEKLFF. The CDR3 DNA reads TGTGCCAGCAGTTTGGGACAGAGATATGAAAAACTGTTTTTT.

The chain has TRBV4-1 and TRBJ1-4, with 10 bases fitting TRBD1. The CDR3 extends over 15 amino acids. J lost 7 bases, V lost 4 bases, and 6 bases had no gene match. CDR1 MGHRA and CDR2 YSYEKL come from the germline V gene. CDR3 bases: TGCGCCAGCAGCCGCACCGGGACAGGGGCTGAAAAACTGTTTTTT. It is translated as CASSRTGTGAEKLFF.